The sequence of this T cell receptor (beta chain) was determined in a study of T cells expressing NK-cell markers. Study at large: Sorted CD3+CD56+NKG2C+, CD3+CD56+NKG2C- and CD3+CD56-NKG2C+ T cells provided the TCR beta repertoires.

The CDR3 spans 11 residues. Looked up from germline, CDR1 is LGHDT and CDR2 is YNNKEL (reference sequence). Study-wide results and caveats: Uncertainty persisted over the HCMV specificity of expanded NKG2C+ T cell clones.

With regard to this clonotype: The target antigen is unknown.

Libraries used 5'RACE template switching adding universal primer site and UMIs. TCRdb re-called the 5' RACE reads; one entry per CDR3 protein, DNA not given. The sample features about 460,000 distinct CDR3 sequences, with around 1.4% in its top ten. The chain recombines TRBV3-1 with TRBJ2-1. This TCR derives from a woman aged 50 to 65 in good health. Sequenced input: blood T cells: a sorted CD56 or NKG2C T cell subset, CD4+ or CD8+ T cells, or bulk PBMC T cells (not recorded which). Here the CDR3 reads CASSQGYEQFF.